This paragraph reports one T cell receptor (beta chain). Method: immunoSEQ multiplex PCR; TCRdb's copy keeps in-frame clones and lacks some. The data hold around 120,000 clones, with roughly 87% observed a single time. The record originates from a study of control samples from healthy donors and cancer patients. The sample comprised blood. The clonotype originates from a man aged 35-49 years in good health.

The CDR3: CASSQDWQAATNEKLFF. The DNA for the CDR3 is TGCGCCAGCAGCCAAGACTGGCAGGCAGCAACTAATGAAAAACTGTTTTTT. V and J are TRBV4-1 and TRBJ1-4; unclear D gene. Trimming left V 0 bases short and J 0 bases short, with 11 bases between. CDR3 size: 17 residues. The V gene's germline CDR1 is MGHRA and CDR2 YSYEKL.